What follows are 28 T cell receptor beta chains derived from one specimen sequenced in a study of CD8+ T cells in alopecia areata. The sequencing template was cDNA reverse transcribed from extracted RNA. The data were produced by immunoSEQ multiplex PCR, yet TCRdb's version contains in-frame clones alone and is incomplete. The repertoire consists of 89,000 or so clones, with about 53% occurring once and the leading ten covering just over 5.5%. The sequencing sample was made of NKG2D-high CD8+ T cells sorted from blood. These receptors were taken from a human donor with alopecia areata.

The chain links TRBV29-1 to TRBJ1-1, with 7 bases lining up with TRBD1. CDR3 size: 13 residues. Trimming removed 5 bases from V and 3 bases from J; junction bases left unmatched: 6. Germline CDR1 is SQVTM and CDR2 is ANQGSEA. The CDR3 nucleotides read TGCAGCGTTACAGGGGTTCTTGACACTGAAGCTTTCTTT. This sequence encodes CSVTGVLDTEAFF.

This clone was picked up a small number of times. J is TRBJ2-3 and V is TRBV14, with D maybe TRBD2 (5 bases). V shed 0 bases and J shed 2 bases, with 12 bases lying between them. The CDR3 has 16 residues. CDR1 is SGHDN, CDR2 FVKESK, per germline. CDR3 nucleotide sequence: TGTGCCAGCAGCCAAGACGGTCAGCGGAACACAGATACGCAGTATTTT. As protein: CASSQDGQRNTDTQYF.

The chain is built from TRBV29-1 and TRBJ2-2; D call uncertain. The germline gives CDR1 SQVTM, CDR2 ANQGSEA. The germline V and J ends were trimmed by 4 bases and 3 bases, with 6 bases remaining between them. The CDR3 spans 12 residues. CDR3 in DNA: TGCAGCGTTGTGATGTACACCGGGGAGCTGTTTTTT. Translating it yields CSVVMYTGELFF.

This chain links TRBV27 with TRBJ2-3, with TRBD2 as a possible D gene (6 bases). Germline V lookup: CDR1 MNHEY, CDR2 SMNVEV (reference sequence). Trimming took off 7 bases at V and 5 bases at J, with 16 bases between the two ends. CDR3 length: 14 amino acids. In DNA, the CDR3 is TGTGCCAGCACCCCAGCGGGCGTTGAAGATACGCAGTATTTT. This translates into CASTPAGVEDTQYF.

The chain links TRBV29-1 to TRBJ2-7; D call uncertain. Germline loops: CDR1 SQVTM, CDR2 ANQGSEA. The CDR3 loop spans 10 amino acids. The ends were cut back, 6 bases at V and 6 bases at J, with 9 bases in the middle. CDR3 sequence reads: CSVRLREQYF. The CDR3 nucleotides are TGCAGCGTAAGACTCCGCGAGCAGTACTTC.

This chain uses TRBV11-2 with TRBJ2-1; unclear D gene. Germline loops: CDR1 SGHAT, CDR2 FQNNGV. There are 13 residues in the CDR3. The ends were cut back, 5 bases at V and 3 bases at J, with 8 bases in the middle. The CDR3 DNA is TGTGCCAGCAGCGTACCGGGCTACAATGAGCAGTTCTTC. It is translated as CASSVPGYNEQFF.

The V call is TRBV19, the J call TRBJ2-4, with D perhaps assigned TRBD1 or TRBD2 (5 bases each). Trimming cost V 9 bases and J 8 bases, with 23 bases left between them. Per germline, CDR1 LNHDA and CDR2 SQIVND (reference sequence). This CDR3 contains 15 residues. The CDR3 DNA sequence: TGTGCCAGGGGGGACGGAGGCCAAGTTGTAGACATTCAGTACTTC. It is translated as CARGDGGQVVDIQYF.

The CDR3 region has the DNA TGTGCCAGCGATGTAGCGGGGGGGATGGGTAACAATGAGCAGTTCTTC. Residues: CASDVAGGMGNNEQFF. This chain joins TRBV2 and TRBJ2-1, with 11 positions matching TRBD2. The germline V gene has CDR1 SNHLY and CDR2 FYNNEI. V dropped 8 bases and J dropped 5; count of bases not matched to a gene: 11. This CDR3 has 16 amino acids.

The rearrangement links TRBV6-6 to TRBJ2-5; D is unresolved. This CDR3 is 15 amino acids long. Trimming left V 2 bases short and J 0 bases short, with 10 bases between. Germline CDR1 reads MNHNY; CDR2 reads SVGAGI (reference sequence). CDR3 protein: CASSYPDGNQETQYF. CDR3 DNA: TGTGCCAGCAGTTACCCCGACGGAAACCAAGAGACCCAGTACTTC.

The chain recombines TRBV7-2 with TRBJ2-2; 7 positions agree with TRBD2. The length of the CDR3 is 13 residues. Germline CDR1 reads SGHTA; CDR2 reads FQGNSA. The junction had 6 bases not matched to a gene; V was cut back by 7 bases and J by 7 bases. CDR3 coding DNA: TGTGCCAGCACCCCGACTAGCCTCGGGGAGCTGTTTTTT. Its protein product is CASTPTSLGELFF.

The CDR3 reads CASSLGGYDNEQFF. CDR3 DNA: TGTGCCAGCAGTTTAGGCGGGTACGACAATGAGCAGTTCTTC. This chain joins TRBV27 and TRBJ2-1, with a possible D match to TRBD2 (5 bases). Germline V gene sequence: CDR1 MNHEY, CDR2 SMNVEV (reference sequence). V shed 2 bases and J shed 5 bases, with 10 bases lying between them. The CDR3 is 14 residues long.

This clone was seen a few times. This chain links TRBV29-1 with TRBJ2-7; 8 nucleotides line up with TRBD1. The CDR3 sequence is 14 residues long. The V and J ends lost 6 bases and 1 base, in that order; junction bases with no gene match: 8. The germline CDR1 and CDR2 sequences are SQVTM and ANQGSEA. The CDR3 DNA reads TGCAGCGTCGACGCCGGGACAGGTTCCTACGAGCAGTACTTC. Protein sequence: CSVDAGTGSYEQYF.

This clone was detected a few times. The chain recombines TRBV7-9 with TRBJ1-5; a weak D match, TRBD1 (5 bases). Germline CDR1 SEHNR, CDR2 FQNEAQ (reference sequence). The CDR3 totals 15 residues. V was pared by 5 bases and J by 1 base, with 12 bases between. CDR3 amino acids: CASSKGERSNQPQHF. In DNA, the CDR3 is TGTGCCAGCAGCAAAGGGGAGCGCAGCAATCAGCCCCAGCATTTT.

J is TRBJ2-3 and V is TRBV9; D possibly corresponds to TRBD1 (5 bases). CDR1 SGDLS and CDR2 YYNGEE come from the germline V gene. V gave up 6 bases and J gave up 0 bases, with 14 bases separating them. There are 15 residues in the CDR3. The CDR3 protein is CASNERTSSTDTQYF. DNA for the CDR3: TGTGCCAGCAACGAGAGGACATCTAGCACAGATACGCAGTATTTT. Full variable domain (outside the CDR3, taken from reference TRBV9 and TRBJ2-3): DSGVTQTPKHLITATGQRVTLRCSPRSGDLSVYWYQQSLDQGLQFLIQYYNGEERAKGNILERFSAQQFPDLHSELNLSSLELGDSALYFCASNERTSSTDTQYFGPGTRLTVL.

The chain combines TRBV19 with TRBJ1-2, with D possibly matching TRBD1 (5 bases). CDR3 length: 12 residues. The V end was cut by 7 bases, the J end by 2 bases, with 8 bases between. Germline V gene data show CDR1 as LNHDA and CDR2 as SQIVND (reference sequence). CDR3 amino acids: CASTAGNYGYTF. The CDR3 nucleotides read TGTGCCAGTACTGCAGGGAACTATGGCTACACCTTC.

CDR3 region: CASSPPITGATGELFF. The CDR3 region has the DNA TGCGCCAGCAGCCCACCGATAACGGGAGCAACCGGGGAGCTGTTTTTT. The chain links TRBV4-1 to TRBJ2-2; D may be TRBD2 (6 bases). The V gene's germline CDR1 is MGHRA and CDR2 YSYEKL. V was cut by 4 bases and J by 5 bases, with 17 bases left in between. The CDR3 length is 16 residues.

This clone was counted between two and nine times. The chain recombines TRBV15 with TRBJ2-6, with a weak D call TRBD1 (5 bases). Germline V gives CDR1 LNHNV, CDR2 YYDKDF (reference sequence). Trimming shortened V by 3 bases and J by 3 bases, and 6 bases separated the two germline ends. The CDR3 is made up of 14 amino acids. CDR3 nucleotide sequence: TGTGCCACCAGCAGCAGGGATGGGGCCAACGTCCTGACTTTC. This codes for CATSSRDGANVLTF. The full variable domain, rest sourced from reference TRBV15 and TRBJ2-6, is DAMVIQNPRYQVTQFGKPVTLSCSQTLNHNVMYWYQQKSSQAPKLLFHYYDKDFNNEADTPDNFQSRRPNTSFCFLDIRSPGLGDTAMYLCATSSRDGANVLTFGAGSRLTVL.

This rearrangement joins TRBV9 to TRBJ2-6; no clear D. This CDR3 spans 17 amino acids. V was clipped by 5 bases and J by 3 bases, with 18 bases between them. Germline assignment: CDR1 SGDLS and CDR2 YYNGEE. The CDR3 region has the DNA TGTGCCAGCAGTGGTTTTTCTTCCTCGAGTGGGGCCAACGTCCTGACTTTC. It yields the protein CASSGFSSSSGANVLTF.

This clone was detected only once. The gene calls are TRBV5-1 and TRBJ2-7; no clear D gene. Germline values: CDR1 SGHRS, CDR2 YFSETQ. CDR3 size: 12 residues. The ends were cut back, 7 bases at V and 5 bases at J, with 13 bases in the middle. CDR3 sequence: CASGWSSDEQYF. The CDR3 region has the DNA TGCGCCAGCGGATGGTCTTCGGACGAGCAGTACTTC.

In its sample, this clone was seen a few times. Other DNA sequences within the sample encode an identical CDR3. The chain couples TRBV9 to TRBJ2-2; D is undetermined. The CDR3 sequence is 14 residues long. V shed 0 bases and J shed 0 bases, with 3 bases lying between them. Germline CDR1 and CDR2: SGDLS and YYNGEE. The CDR3 DNA reads TGTGCCAGCAGCGTAGAGGCGAACACCGGGGAGCTGTTTTTT. Protein: CASSVEANTGELFF.

The chain recombines TRBV19 with TRBJ2-1; tentatively, D is TRBD1 (6 bases). Deletions cut 5 bases from V and 8 bases from J, with 13 bases between. The CDR3 spans 13 residues. Germline CDR1 LNHDA, CDR2 SQIVND (reference sequence). The CDR3 protein is CASSAGAGYEQFF. The CDR3 nucleotides are TGTGCCAGTAGTGCAGGGGCCGGGTATGAGCAGTTCTTC.

V gene TRBV27 combines with J gene TRBJ1-1, with D maybe TRBD1 (5 bases). V lost 5 bases to trimming and J lost 3 bases, with 10 bases between them. Germline V gene sequence: CDR1 MNHEY, CDR2 SMNVEV (reference sequence). This CDR3 contains 13 residues. The CDR3 DNA reads as TGTGCCAGCAGTCCACAAGGGGACACTGAAGCTTTCTTT. It yields the protein CASSPQGDTEAFF.

The chain employs TRBV23-1 and TRBJ1-5, with a possible D match to TRBD1 (5 bases). TRBV23-1 qualifies as an ORF whose function is uncertain. The ends were cut back, 3 bases at V and 4 bases at J, with 19 bases in the middle. The CDR3 has 17 residues. The chain's CDR3 is CASSHPTLRGGNQPQHF. The CDR3 nucleotides are TGCGCCAGCAGTCACCCGACCTTGAGGGGTGGGAATCAGCCCCAGCATTTT.

The rearrangement links TRBV7-8 to TRBJ1-5; D is ambiguous. Germline assignment: CDR1 SGHVS and CDR2 FQNEAQ. The CDR3 is made up of 17 amino acids. V was cut by 2 bases and J by 2 bases, with 16 bases left in between. Written as DNA, the CDR3 is TGTGCCAGCAGCTTACGGAGGCTTAGTAAAGGCAATCAGCCCCAGCATTTT. It is translated as CASSLRRLSKGNQPQHF.

V and J are TRBV4-3 and TRBJ2-2; D uncertain. This CDR3 region has 15 residues. Germline V CDR1 and CDR2: LGHNA, YSLEER. V was shortened by 1 base and J by 0 bases, with 6 bases between the two germline ends. CDR3 in amino acids: CASSQVLANTGELFF. The DNA of the CDR3 is TGCGCCAGCAGCCAAGTTCTAGCGAACACCGGGGAGCTGTTTTTT.

V usage is TRBV5-1 and J usage is TRBJ2-5; D remains ambiguous. Germline loops: CDR1 SGHRS, CDR2 YFSETQ. V was trimmed by 4 bases and J by 5 bases, leaving 24 bases between them. The CDR3 extends over 17 amino acids. CDR3 coding DNA: TGCGCCAGCAGCCCACGGTACCCCAGAACCACGGTGGAGACCCAGTACTTC. Translated, it gives CASSPRYPRTTVETQYF.

The CDR3 sequence: CASSQGTSGLSSYNEQFF. Here the CDR3 DNA reads TGCGCCAGCAGCCAGGGGACTAGCGGGTTAAGCTCCTACAATGAGCAGTTCTTC. The J gene is TRBJ2-1, the V gene TRBV4-3; 12 positions agree with TRBD2. The CDR3 spans 18 residues. Per the germline V gene, CDR1 is LGHNA and CDR2 is YSLEER. The trim removed 3 bases at V and 0 bases at J, leaving 6 bases unmatched.

This clone was seen only a few times. The J gene is TRBJ2-3, the V gene TRBV29-1; D is unresolved. Trimming shortened V by 7 bases and J by 2 bases, and 10 bases separated the two germline ends. Germline loops: CDR1 SQVTM, CDR2 ANQGSEA. The CDR3 totals 12 residues. In nucleotides, the CDR3 is TGCAGCGCTGCGGTTTCCACAGATACGCAGTATTTT. It encodes CSAAVSTDTQYF.